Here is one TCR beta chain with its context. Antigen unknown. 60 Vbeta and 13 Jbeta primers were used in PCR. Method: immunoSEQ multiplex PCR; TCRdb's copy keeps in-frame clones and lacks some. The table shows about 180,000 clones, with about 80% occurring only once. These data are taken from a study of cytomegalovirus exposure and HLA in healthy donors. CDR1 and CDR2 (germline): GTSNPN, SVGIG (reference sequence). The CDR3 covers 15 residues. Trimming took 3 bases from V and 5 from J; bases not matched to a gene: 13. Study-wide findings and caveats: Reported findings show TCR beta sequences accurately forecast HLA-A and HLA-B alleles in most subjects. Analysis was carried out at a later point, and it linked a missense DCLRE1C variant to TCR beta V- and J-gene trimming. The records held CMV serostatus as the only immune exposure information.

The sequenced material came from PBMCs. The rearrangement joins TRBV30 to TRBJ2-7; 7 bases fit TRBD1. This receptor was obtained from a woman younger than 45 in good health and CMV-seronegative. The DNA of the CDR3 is TGTGCCTGGAGCCCCGGGGCAGGGGGAAGGAACGAGCAGTACTTC. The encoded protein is CAWSPGAGGRNEQYF.